This entry is about one T cell receptor (beta chain). Its antigen remains unidentified. Libraries were prepared by immunoSEQ multiplex PCR; TCRdb keeps only in-frame clonotypes and omits some of them. This sample yields over 20,000 clones, of which over 70% are seen a single time; approximately 10% belongs to the top ten. This sample is part of a study of T cells in localized non-small cell lung cancer. Notes on the study in general: Sequencing involved a lone tumor region, leaving heterogeneity possible. Compared with tumor, uninvolved adjacent lung displayed greater T cell clonality, ranking highest overall. Higher T cell density in the blood was associated with longer overall survival, whereas higher adjacent-lung clonality associated with shorter survival.

The CDR3 extends over 14 amino acids. CDR1 is SGHTA and CDR2 is FQGTGA in the germline V gene. Unmatched junction bases numbered 4, after V lost 5 bases and J lost 1 base. The chain is built from TRBV7-3 and TRBJ1-1; 7 bases line up with TRBD1. The source was peripheral blood, collected before any cancer treatment. This clonotype originated in a man between 35 and 75 years old with stage III squamous cell lung carcinoma. The CDR3 protein is CASSAQGTNTEAFF. The CDR3 DNA sequence: TGTGCCAGCAGCGCACAGGGGACGAACACTGAAGCTTTCTTT.